This is a list of T cell receptor beta chains from one sample in a study of blood T cell repertoires in COVID-19. The protocol was immunoSEQ multiplex PCR, while the TCRdb copy is restricted to in-frame clones and leaves out a portion. The sample carries just over 95,000 clones, over 75% recorded once. The specimen was peripheral blood. All receptors come from a man in his 60s with acute or convalescent COVID-19. Each CDR3 is given without its conserved first and last residue.

V gene	J gene	CDR3 protein
TRBV4-1	TRBJ2-2	ASSHPRGRAGELF
TRBV11-3	TRBJ2-5	ASSLGGGLRQETQY
TRBV6-5	TRBJ1-1	ASRRNGQGVAEAF
TRBV7-9	TRBJ2-1	ASSPGRTSGNNEQF
TRBV18	TRBJ1-2	ASSPQDRDYGYT
TRBV4-1	TRBJ2-1	ASSQGRAGGTRDNEQF
TRBV2	TRBJ1-1	ASSVGGNTEAF
TRBV5-1	TRBJ2-1	ASSTIPGEGNEQF
TRBV27	TRBJ1-1	ASSFGGQTEAF
TRBV6-6	TRBJ1-1	ASSYVRQEAF
TRBV3-1/TRBV3-2	TRBJ1-4	ASSHRGDNEKLF
TRBV6-5	TRBJ1-2	ASSYTASQRGYT
TRBV11-2	TRBJ1-5	ASSSELHQPQH
TRBV5-1	TRBJ2-1	ASSLPGQGVYNEQF
TRBV19	TRBJ2-3	ASTTGGRTDTQY
TRBV7-6	TRBJ1-3	ASSLGPGNGNTIY
TRBV7-9	TRBJ2-3	ATRAGTTDTQY
TRBV5-1	TRBJ2-2	ASSLTRYPSTGELF
TRBV25-1	TRBJ2-3	ASSASGAGTDTQY
TRBV4-2	TRBJ2-5	ASSQVAGGEETQY
TRBV29-1	TRBJ1-1	SITLGAVNTEAF
TRBV6-5	TRBJ1-3	ASSWDSSGNTIY
TRBV3-1/TRBV3-2	TRBJ1-2	ASSQGGKRGGYT
TRBV3-1/TRBV3-2	TRBJ2-1	ASRGGQGREQF
TRBV5-1	TRBJ2-3	ASSLGLADTQY
TRBV7-8	TRBJ1-2	ASSLDSNYGYT
TRBV6-5	TRBJ1-5	ASRRGQEGNQPQH
TRBV6-5	TRBJ1-2	ASRPAAGNYGYT
TRBV7-7	TRBJ2-1	ASSPDISSYNEQF
TRBV6-5	TRBJ1-2	ASSREQGGVGYT
TRBV10-2	TRBJ1-1	ASVRDRAYTEAF
TRBV6-1	TRBJ1-1	ASSELTIRAEAF
TRBV5-1	TRBJ1-4	ASSSGGDRVEKLF
TRBV7-6	TRBJ2-4	ASSLVKSKRWTTGIQY
TRBV7-9	TRBJ1-5	ASSRTGGGQPQH
TRBV11-3	TRBJ1-3	ASSQGSGNTIY
TRBV7-8	TRBJ1-5	ASSLEVLGDNQPQH
TRBV20-1	TRBJ2-1	SASSRRGSYNEQF
TRBV12-1	TRBJ1-3	ASSPRDRVMGNTIY
TRBV7-9	TRBJ1-4	ASSRGHKNEKLF
TRBV5-1	TRBJ1-1	ASSLGRLNTEAF
TRBV6-1	TRBJ1-2	ASSDWDRGRSGYT
TRBV2	TRBJ2-2	ASSETGQGTGELF
TRBV6-4	TRBJ1-1	ASSAETGGTEAF
TRBV6-5	TRBJ1-1	ASSYRGTVNTEAF
TRBV9	TRBJ2-7	ASSVGQPSSYEQY
TRBV28	TRBJ1-3	ASSLGARGSSGNTIY
TRBV5-1	TRBJ1-2	ASSLRIGGYGYT
TRBV2	TRBJ2-5	ASEGAGRTQY
TRBV2	TRBJ1-1	ASSQTGRGTEAF
TRBV14	TRBJ2-5	ASSQVDRGPGSRY
TRBV18	TRBJ2-7	ASSPPGQSYEQY
TRBV7-2	TRBJ1-2	ASSEDRFNYGYT
TRBV3-1/TRBV3-2	TRBJ1-1	ASSQDGGGLNTEAF